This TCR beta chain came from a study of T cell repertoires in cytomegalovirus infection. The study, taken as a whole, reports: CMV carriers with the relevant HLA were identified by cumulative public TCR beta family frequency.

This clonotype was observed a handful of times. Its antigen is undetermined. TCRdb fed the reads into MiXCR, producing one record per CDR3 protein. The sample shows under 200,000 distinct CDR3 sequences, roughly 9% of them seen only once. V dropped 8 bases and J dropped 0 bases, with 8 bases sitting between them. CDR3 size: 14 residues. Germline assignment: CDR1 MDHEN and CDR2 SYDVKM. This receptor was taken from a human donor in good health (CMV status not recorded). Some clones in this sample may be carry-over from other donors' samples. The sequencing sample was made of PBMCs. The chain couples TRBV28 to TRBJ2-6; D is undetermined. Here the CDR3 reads CASRPDSGANVLTF. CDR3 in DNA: TGTGCCAGCCGGCCCGACTCTGGGGCCAACGTCCTGACTTTC.